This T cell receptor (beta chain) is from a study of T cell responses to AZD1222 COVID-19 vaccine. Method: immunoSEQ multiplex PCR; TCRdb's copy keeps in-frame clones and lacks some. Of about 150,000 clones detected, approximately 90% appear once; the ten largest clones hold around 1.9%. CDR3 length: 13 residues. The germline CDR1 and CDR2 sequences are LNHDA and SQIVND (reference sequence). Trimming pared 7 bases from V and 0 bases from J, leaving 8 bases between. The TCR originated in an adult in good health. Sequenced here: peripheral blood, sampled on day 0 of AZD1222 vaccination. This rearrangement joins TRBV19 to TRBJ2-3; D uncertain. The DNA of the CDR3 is TGTGCCAGTACTTTCGGTAGCACAGATACGCAGTATTTT. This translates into CASTFGSTDTQYF.